This TCR beta chain was profiled in a study of T cells after somatic rescue of genetic block. Assay: immunoSEQ multiplex PCR; the TCRdb copy retains only in-frame clones and omits some. The repertoire holds tens of thousands of clones, 85% to 95% seen once, with about 2.7% in the top ten. In germline, CDR1 is MNHEY, CDR2 SMNVEV (reference sequence). The length of the CDR3 is 16 residues. Trimming took off 0 bases at V and 0 bases at J, with 11 bases between the two ends. Sequencing was carried out using peripheral blood mononuclear cells (PBMCs). The chain recombines TRBV27 with TRBJ1-1; possible D gene TRBD1, 5 bases. This clonotype was obtained from a man between 40 and 49 years old. The CDR3 loop is CASSLSATAMNTEAFF. CDR3 sequence (DNA): TGTGCCAGCAGTTTATCAGCGACAGCGATGAACACTGAAGCTTTCTTT.